This entry is about one T cell receptor (beta chain). These data are taken from a study of response to subunit inactivated influenza vaccine. V shed 10 bases, J shed 5 bases, and the junction held 5 bases outside the gene matches. This CDR3 has 13 amino acids. Germline assignment: CDR1 SGHRS and CDR2 YFSETQ. TCRdb itself ran the RT-PCR reads through MiXCR, one entry per CDR3 protein. The repertoire consists of 650,000 to 700,000 distinct CDR3 sequences, with 15% to 19% occurring once and the leading ten covering 11%. This clonotype was obtained from a man between 50 and 59 years old who received an inactivated influenza vaccine. The chain combines TRBV5-1 with TRBJ2-3; 12 nucleotides match TRBD2. The sample here was PBMCs from blood, taken 12 days after vaccination. CDR3 nucleotide sequence: TGCGCCTGCTCGACTAGCGGGGGAGATACGCAGTATTTT. It translates to CACSTSGGDTQYF.